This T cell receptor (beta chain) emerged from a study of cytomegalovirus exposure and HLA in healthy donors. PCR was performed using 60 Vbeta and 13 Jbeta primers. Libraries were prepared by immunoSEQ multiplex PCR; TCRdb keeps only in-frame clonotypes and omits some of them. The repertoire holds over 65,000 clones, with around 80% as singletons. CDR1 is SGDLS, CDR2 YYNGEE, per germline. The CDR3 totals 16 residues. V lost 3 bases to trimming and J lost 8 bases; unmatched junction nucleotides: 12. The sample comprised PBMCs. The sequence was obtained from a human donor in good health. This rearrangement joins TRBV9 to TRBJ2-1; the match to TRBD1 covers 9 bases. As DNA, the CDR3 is TGTGCCAGCAGCGCCCCCCGGGACAGGGATGGGGATGAGCAGTTCTTC. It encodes CASSAPRDRDGDEQFF.